These 13 T cell receptor beta chains originate from one sample sequenced in a study of cytomegalovirus exposure and HLA in healthy donors (dated by TCRdb to 2016 to 2017). Library preparation employed the immunoSEQ multiplex PCR assay. The multiplex PCR relied on a mix of 60 forward primers for TCR Vbeta segments and 13 reverse primers for TCR Jbeta segments. Sourced from immuneACCESS, this table was stored by TCRdb with only in-frame sequences that have V and J called. A share of the clones is absent; for the studies checked, an unresolved V gene accounts for under half, and the remainder has no known explanation. Across this sample there are 160,000 or so clones, with approximately 80% seen only once. The ten most abundant clones make up 2% to 2.5% of the sample. Sequencing was carried out using PBMCs. The source is a man aged 60-69 years in good health and CMV-seronegative.

The rearrangement uses TRBV28 and TRBJ1-1; no clear D. The CDR3 has 13 residues. CDR1 is MDHEN, CDR2 SYDVKM, per germline. V was clipped by 5 bases and J by 1 base, with 8 bases between them. CDR3 protein: CASSPPRNTEAFF. Here the CDR3 DNA reads TGTGCCAGCAGTCCCCCGAGGAACACTGAAGCTTTCTTT.

The chain carries TRBV19 and TRBJ2-1, with D maybe TRBD2 (6 bases). Trimming cost V 1 base and J 5 bases, with 9 bases left between them. This CDR3 contains 14 residues. The germline V gene has CDR1 LNHDA and CDR2 SQIVND (reference sequence). This chain's CDR3 is CASSIVPGDNEQFF. In DNA, the CDR3 is TGTGCCAGTAGTATAGTTCCGGGGGACAATGAGCAGTTCTTC.

The V call is TRBV14, the J call TRBJ2-3; 8 positions agree with TRBD2. V shed 3 bases, J shed 6 bases, and the junction held 5 bases outside the gene matches. CDR3 length: 14 residues. The germline CDR1 and CDR2 sequences are SGHDN and FVKESK. In nucleotides, the CDR3 is TGTGCCAGCAGCCAGGAATTAGCGGGGGATACGCAGTATTTT. The encoded protein is CASSQELAGDTQYF.

V usage is TRBV9 and J usage is TRBJ2-3, with 8 bases that match TRBD2. The CDR3 has 16 residues. J was trimmed by 9 bases and V by 1 base; bases with no gene match: 13. Germline assignment: CDR1 SGDLS and CDR2 YYNGEE. The CDR3 sequence is CASSVRLAGPLGTQYF. The CDR3 DNA follows: TGTGCCAGCAGCGTAAGGCTAGCGGGCCCCCTGGGAACGCAGTATTTT.

The gene calls are TRBV6-1 and TRBJ2-6; TRBD1 is a possible D gene (5 bases). Trimming took off 5 bases at V and 0 bases at J, with 8 bases between the two ends. The CDR3 covers 15 residues. From germline, CDR1 is MNHNS and CDR2 SASEGT. Written as DNA, the CDR3 is TGTGCCAGCAGTCTTGGGGCCTCTGGGGCCAACGTCCTGACTTTC. As protein: CASSLGASGANVLTF.

This clone is a singleton in its sample. The gene calls are TRBV19 and TRBJ1-1, with D possibly matching TRBD1 (5 bases). The CDR3 is 14 residues long. The germline V gene encodes CDR1 LNHDA and CDR2 SQIVND (reference sequence). Trimming cost V 4 bases and J 0 bases, with 9 bases left between them. CDR3 loop: CASSTTTVNTEAFF. CDR3 in DNA: TGTGCCAGTAGTACCACGACAGTGAACACTGAAGCTTTCTTT.

The chain recombines TRBV18 with TRBJ2-2, with a tentative D call TRBD2 (6 bases). V lost 1 base to trimming and J lost 5 bases, with 11 bases between them. The CDR3 runs 15 residues. From germline, CDR1 is KGHSH and CDR2 LQKENI. The CDR3 is CASSPRISGTGELFF. The CDR3 coding sequence is TGTGCCAGCTCACCACGAATTAGCGGTACCGGGGAGCTGTTTTTT.

This chain links TRBV7-6 with TRBJ1-6; the match to TRBD1 covers 10 bases. The CDR3 is 16 residues long. Germline V gene data show CDR1 as SGHVS and CDR2 as FNYEAQ. Unmatched junction bases numbered 8, after V lost 3 bases and J lost 9 bases. CDR3 sequence (DNA): TGTGCCAGCAGCTTGATGCCCGGGACAGGGGCTTCACCCCTCCACTTT. As protein: CASSLMPGTGASPLHF.

A single count supports this clone. The V call is TRBV28, the J call TRBJ1-4; 11 bases agree with TRBD1. The J segment lost 8 bases and the V segment lost 5 bases, leaving 4 bases of the junction unmatched. The CDR3 covers 14 residues. From germline, CDR1 is MDHEN and CDR2 SYDVKM. CDR3 in amino acids: CASSMDRGREKLFF. CDR3 nucleotide sequence: TGTGCCAGCAGTATGGACAGGGGGCGAGAAAAACTGTTTTTT.

CDR3 residues: CASSDSGEWTSGRARNEQFF. CDR3 nucleotides: TGTGCCAGCAGTGATTCGGGGGAATGGACTAGCGGGAGGGCCCGCAATGAGCAGTTCTTC. This chain connects TRBV2 to TRBJ2-1; 15 bases are shared with TRBD2. After removal of 3 bases from V and 6 bases from J, the junction contained 15 bases not matched to a gene. CDR1 SNHLY and CDR2 FYNNEI come from the germline V gene. This CDR3 has 20 residues.

V is TRBV18 and J is TRBJ2-7; the match to TRBD2 covers 7 bases. V trimming: 1 base; J trimming: 2 bases; junction bases outside the gene matches: 8. CDR1 KGHSH and CDR2 LQKENI come from the germline V gene. CDR3 length: 16 amino acids. In nucleotides, the CDR3 is TGTGCCAGCTCACCACTTCCCCCTAGCGGCCCCTACGAGCAGTACTTC. Encoded protein: CASSPLPPSGPYEQYF.

The rearrangement joins TRBV30 to TRBJ1-6; 7 bases map to TRBD1. V shed 3 bases and J 9 bases; nucleotides not matched to a gene: 8. The length of the CDR3 is 14 residues. CDR1 GTSNPN and CDR2 SVGIG come from the germline V gene (reference sequence). CDR3 residues: CAWSRGFIGSPLHF. CDR3 coding DNA: TGTGCCTGGAGCAGGGGGTTTATAGGTTCACCCCTCCACTTT.

This chain joins TRBV5-1 and TRBJ1-4; D not certain. V gave up 4 bases and J gave up 3 bases, with 10 bases separating them. CDR1 is SGHRS and CDR2 is YFSETQ in the germline V gene. This CDR3 has 14 amino acids. CDR3 residues: CASSPFRSNEKLFF. As DNA, the CDR3 is TGCGCCAGCAGCCCTTTTCGGTCTAATGAAAAACTGTTTTTT.